One and the same sample provided the 32 T cell receptor beta chains below, sequenced in a study of Ad26.COV2.S vaccination and SARS-CoV-2 variants. TCRdb keeps only in-frame clones here, not all; method: immunoSEQ multiplex PCR. The data hold 300,000 to 400,000 clones, with 85% to 90% observed a single time. The treatment here: some 20 received Ad26.COV2.S at low or high dose, single or two shots; 5 received placebo; per-sample allocation not given. The investigators took samples on day 63 after the first vaccine or placebo injection. Sequencing used peripheral blood, obtained in a trial of Ad26.COV2.S vaccine versus placebo. The source is a person between 18 and 65 years old who received the Ad26.COV2.S COVID-19 vaccine or a placebo.

V gene TRBV20-1 combines with J gene TRBJ1-1; D is uncertain. V was shortened by 1 base and J by 5 bases, with 5 bases between the two germline ends. The CDR3 totals 11 residues. Germline CDR1 DFQATT, CDR2 SNEGSKA (reference sequence). CDR3 nucleotides: TGCAGTGCTAGAGTCCAGACTGAAGCTTTCTTT. This sequence encodes CSARVQTEAFF.

This chain uses TRBV7-9 with TRBJ1-6; tentative D call: TRBD1 (5 bases). This CDR3 is 17 amino acids long. V was trimmed by 5 bases and J by 0 bases, leaving 14 bases between them. Per germline, CDR1 SEHNR and CDR2 FQNEAQ (reference sequence). CDR3 sequence: CASSRDLMSSYNSPLHF. The DNA of the CDR3 is TGTGCCAGCAGCCGGGACCTAATGAGCTCCTATAATTCACCCCTCCACTTT.

J is TRBJ1-2 and V is TRBV7-2; no firm D call. The CDR3 loop spans 13 amino acids. V was trimmed by 2 bases and J by 6 bases, leaving 10 bases between them. CDR1 SGHTA and CDR2 FQGNSA come from the germline V gene. CDR3: CASSLRGGDGYTF. The CDR3 DNA reads as TGTGCCAGCAGCTTAAGAGGTGGAGATGGCTACACCTTC.

The CDR3 spells CASSLAGTSYGYTF. CDR3 DNA: TGCGCCAGCAGCTTGGCCGGGACATCTTATGGCTACACCTTC. This sequence joins TRBV5-1 and TRBJ1-2; D may be TRBD1 (6 bases). This CDR3 has 14 residues. The germline V gene has CDR1 SGHRS and CDR2 YFSETQ. V was pared by 0 bases and J by 5 bases, with 11 bases between.

The CDR3 protein is CASSLSGPTDTQYF. CDR3 DNA sequence: TGTGCCAGCAGCTTATCCGGCCCTACAGATACGCAGTATTTT. V usage is TRBV7-2 and J usage is TRBJ2-3; D uncertain. Germline V gene lookup returns CDR1 SGHTA and CDR2 FQGNSA. The CDR3 runs 14 residues. V was cut by 2 bases and J by 3 bases, with 9 bases left in between.

The chain is built from TRBV6-6 and TRBJ2-7; 9 nucleotides agree with TRBD2. The germline CDR1 and CDR2 sequences are MNHNY and SVGAGI (reference sequence). The CDR3 loop spans 13 amino acids. The V and J ends lost 6 bases and 6 bases, in that order; junction bases with no gene match: 6. CDR3 sequence: CASRSGTSSEQYF. The CDR3 DNA sequence: TGTGCCAGCAGGAGCGGGACTAGCTCCGAGCAGTACTTC.

The chain carries TRBV9 and TRBJ1-2, with 8 positions matching TRBD1. CDR1 SGDLS and CDR2 YYNGEE come from the germline V gene. The CDR3 runs 17 residues. The ends lost 3 bases at V and 6 bases at J; junction bases unmatched: 16. DNA for the CDR3: TGTGCCAGCAGCGCAAACGGGGTTGGGGGACAGGACCATGGCTACACCTTC. Its protein product is CASSANGVGGQDHGYTF.

This clone was detected only once. The rearrangement links TRBV7-9 to TRBJ2-7, with 9 bases fitting TRBD1. CDR3 length equals 17 residues. Germline loops: CDR1 SEHNR, CDR2 FQNEAQ (reference sequence). After removal of 4 bases from V and 4 bases from J, the junction contained 14 bases not matched to a gene. The CDR3 region is CASSSENLAGTGYEQYF. In nucleotides, the CDR3 is TGTGCCAGCAGCTCCGAAAACCTTGCCGGGACAGGGTACGAGCAGTACTTC.

The chain combines TRBV5-1 with TRBJ2-7; 7 nucleotides align to TRBD1. Germline trimming cut 0 bases from V and 3 bases from J; bases unmatched to any gene: 6. The CDR3 contains 15 residues. CDR1 is SGHRS, CDR2 YFSETQ, per germline. The CDR3 coding sequence is TGCGCCAGCAGCTTGGATGGGACAGACCGCTACGAGCAGTACTTC. Translating it yields CASSLDGTDRYEQYF.

V is TRBV5-4 and J is TRBJ1-6, with 8 bases lining up with TRBD1. V was clipped by 2 bases and J by 6 bases; unmatched bases: 7. The CDR3 covers 16 residues. Germline V lookup: CDR1 SGHNT, CDR2 YYREEE (reference sequence). The CDR3 is CASSFRTGQINSPLHF. As DNA, the CDR3 is TGTGCCAGCAGCTTCAGGACAGGGCAGATTAATTCACCCCTCCACTTT.

The V and J genes are TRBV7-8 and TRBJ2-7; 10 bases agree with TRBD1. This CDR3 spans 14 amino acids. Germline V gene lookup returns CDR1 SGHVS and CDR2 FQNEAQ. J was trimmed by 7 bases and V by 6 bases; bases with no gene match: 9. The CDR3 is CASRSPQGQGEQYF. DNA of the CDR3: TGTGCCAGCAGGTCTCCCCAGGGACAGGGGGAGCAGTACTTC.

The chain employs TRBV9 and TRBJ2-6; TRBD1 agrees at 9 bases. J lost 1 base, V lost 6 bases, and 14 bases had no gene match. This CDR3 region has 19 residues. Germline V gives CDR1 SGDLS, CDR2 YYNGEE. CDR3: CASTDREGQGVSGANVLTF. CDR3 nucleotide sequence: TGTGCCAGCACCGACAGGGAGGGACAGGGAGTTTCTGGGGCCAACGTCCTGACTTTC.

The CDR3 reads CASSQISGGLTDTQYF. The DNA of the CDR3 is TGCGCCAGCAGCCAAATTTCGGGGGGGCTCACAGATACGCAGTATTTT. This sequence joins TRBV4-1 and TRBJ2-3, with 8 positions matching TRBD2. The V gene's germline CDR1 is MGHRA and CDR2 YSYEKL. The CDR3 is 16 residues long. The junction had 6 bases not matched to a gene; V was cut back by 2 bases and J by 2 bases.

The V and J genes are TRBV6-2 or TRBV6-3 and TRBJ2-1; D may be TRBD2 (6 bases). V was pared by 4 bases and J by 7 bases, with 11 bases between. Germline assignment: CDR1 MNHEY and CDR2 SVGEGT. CDR3 length equals 13 residues. The CDR3 here is CASSSTGGNEQFF. CDR3 in DNA: TGTGCCAGCAGTTCCACCGGGGGTAATGAGCAGTTCTTC.

This chain connects TRBV10-1 to TRBJ2-1; 15 bases align to TRBD2. Germline CDR1 reads WNHNN; CDR2 reads SYGVQD (reference sequence). The CDR3 is 17 amino acids. V was clipped by 6 bases and J by 7 bases; unmatched bases: 10. In DNA, the CDR3 is TGCGCCAGCAGGGCAGGACTAGCGGGGGGGCTATGTAATGAGCAGTTCTTC. Translation: CASRAGLAGGLCNEQFF.

CDR3 coding DNA: TGTGCCTGGAGTGTCGGCCAGTATAATTCACCCCTCCACTTT. This gives the protein CAWSVGQYNSPLHF. The chain has TRBV30 and TRBJ1-6; D is unresolved. V dropped 0 bases and J dropped 4 bases, with 7 bases sitting between them. The CDR3 extends over 14 amino acids. Germline V gene lookup returns CDR1 GTSNPN and CDR2 SVGIG (reference sequence).

J is TRBJ1-4 and V is TRBV11-2; no clear D. From germline, CDR1 is SGHAT and CDR2 FQNNGV. Trimming removed 0 bases from V and 0 bases from J, with 14 bases in between. This CDR3 spans 18 amino acids. The CDR3 reads CASSLDLLTLATNEKLFF. The CDR3 DNA reads as TGTGCCAGCAGCTTAGATCTATTAACACTTGCAACTAATGAAAAACTGTTTTTT.

In its sample, this clone was seen once. The chain is built from TRBV29-1 and TRBJ1-1; D may be TRBD1 (5 bases). The CDR3 is made up of 13 amino acids. Germline CDR1 SQVTM, CDR2 ANQGSEA. Trimming removed 4 bases at V and 5 bases at J, with 14 bases between. The CDR3 sequence: CSVAPGGGTEAFF. As DNA, the CDR3 is TGCAGCGTTGCCCCGGGTGGGGGTACTGAAGCTTTCTTT.

This clone was counted a few times. The chain carries TRBV30 and TRBJ1-6, with 7 bases fitting TRBD1. CDR1 is GTSNPN, CDR2 SVGIG, per germline (reference sequence). CDR3 length: 14 residues. After removal of 8 bases from V and 10 bases from J, the junction contained 14 bases not matched to a gene. The CDR3 DNA is TGTGCCGGGAACCAGGGGGACGGGAACTCACCCCTCCACTTT. It codes for CAGNQGDGNSPLHF. Drawing the rest from reference TRBV30 and TRBJ1-6, the complete variable domain is SQTIHQWPATLVQPVGSPLSLECTVEGTSNPNLYWYRQAAGRGLQLLFYSVGIGQISSEVPQNLSASRPQDRQFILSSKKLLLSDSGFYLCAGNQGDGNSPLHFGNGTRLTVT.

The chain is built from TRBV2 and TRBJ1-1, with D tentatively TRBD1 (5 bases). CDR1 and CDR2 from the germline V gene are SNHLY and FYNNEI. The CDR3 has 13 amino acids. The V end lost 7 bases, the J end lost 2 bases, and 11 bases lay between the germline ends. The CDR3 reads CASTPQGNTEAFF. CDR3 sequence (DNA): TGTGCCAGCACTCCGCAGGGTAACACTGAAGCTTTCTTT.

V and J are TRBV10-3 and TRBJ1-4, with 9 bases aligning to TRBD1. This CDR3 contains 18 residues. The V and J ends lost 2 bases and 6 bases, in that order; junction bases with no gene match: 13. Germline V lookup: CDR1 ENHRY, CDR2 SYGVKD. CDR3 bases: TGTGCCATCAGTGAGACCAAACACGGACAGGGGTTAGATGAAAAACTGTTTTTT. Its protein is CAISETKHGQGLDEKLFF.

The chain recombines TRBV6-5 with TRBJ1-4; D possibly corresponds to TRBD1 (6 bases). The CDR3 is 14 amino acids. The germline gives CDR1 MNHEY, CDR2 SVGAGI. Trimming took off 7 bases at V and 4 bases at J, with 13 bases between the two ends. The CDR3 DNA sequence: TGTGCCAGCAACATAAGACAGGTTAATGAAAAACTGTTTTTT. Translation gives CASNIRQVNEKLFF.

The chain links TRBV5-6 to TRBJ1-2; D unresolved. CDR1 and CDR2 (germline): SGHDT, YYEEEE. V shed 0 bases and J shed 8 bases, with 11 bases lying between them. This CDR3 spans 13 amino acids. The chain's CDR3 is CASSLARTTGYTF. In nucleotides, the CDR3 is TGTGCCAGCAGCTTGGCGAGGACTACCGGCTACACCTTC.

This clone was seen a handful of times. The chain combines TRBV7-2 with TRBJ2-7; D perhaps matches TRBD1 (5 bases). Deletions cut 1 base from V and 0 bases from J, with 10 bases between. The CDR3 is made up of 15 amino acids. CDR1 SGHTA and CDR2 FQGNSA come from the germline V gene. The CDR3 sequence is CASSLGQLTSYEQYF. In DNA, the CDR3 is TGTGCCAGCAGCTTAGGACAGCTGACCTCCTACGAGCAGTACTTC. The full variable domain, its missing parts supplied by reference TRBV7-2 and TRBJ2-7, is GAGVSQSPSNKVTEKGKDVELRCDPISGHTALYWYRQSLGQGLEFLIYFQGNSAPDKSGLPSDRFSAERTGGSVSTLTIQRTQQEDSAVYLCASSLGQLTSYEQYFGPGTRLTVT.

V and J are TRBV11-2 and TRBJ2-2; no firm D call. CDR1 and CDR2 (germline): SGHAT, FQNNGV. Trimming pared 1 base from V and 6 bases from J, leaving 6 bases between. This CDR3 comprises 13 residues. CDR3 sequence: CASSLAHPGELFF. CDR3 bases: TGTGCCAGCAGCTTAGCCCACCCCGGGGAGCTGTTTTTT. The full variable domain, its missing parts supplied by reference TRBV11-2 and TRBJ2-2, is EAGVAQSPRYKIIEKRQSVAFWCNPISGHATLYWYQQILGQGPKLLIQFQNNGVVDDSQLPKDRFSAERLKGVDSTLKIQPAKLEDSAVYLCASSLAHPGELFFGEGSRLTVL.

The chain is built from TRBV18 and TRBJ2-2; possible D gene TRBD1, 6 bases. This CDR3 spans 18 amino acids. Germline lookup yields CDR1 KGHSH and CDR2 LQKENI. Trimming pared 3 bases from V and 4 bases from J, leaving 21 bases between. The CDR3 sequence: CASSPVPPGGSITGELFF. CDR3 nucleotide sequence: TGTGCCAGCTCACCCGTTCCCCCTGGGGGCTCGATCACCGGGGAGCTGTTTTTT.

The chain uses TRBV7-9 and TRBJ1-4; D perhaps matches TRBD1 (6 bases). CDR3 length equals 14 residues. Germline CDR1 and CDR2: SEHNR and FQNEAQ (reference sequence). The V and J ends lost 4 bases and 3 bases respectively, with 9 bases between them. The CDR3 nucleotides read TGTGCCAGCAGCTCCGACAGGTCTAATGAAAAACTGTTTTTT. Translating it yields CASSSDRSNEKLFF.

The chain couples TRBV12-3 or TRBV12-4 to TRBJ1-2; D is uncertain. Trimming took 6 bases from V and 6 from J, leaving 11 bases between them. CDR3 length equals 12 residues. This chain's CDR3 is CASSPLVDGYTF. The CDR3 bases are TGTGCCAGCAGCCCACTGGTTGATGGCTACACCTTC.

The rearrangement joins TRBV19 to TRBJ2-6, with D unresolved. Germline V gives CDR1 LNHDA, CDR2 SQIVND (reference sequence). This CDR3 spans 13 amino acids. V dropped 10 bases and J dropped 0 bases, with 7 bases sitting between them. CDR3: CATRNSGANVLTF. DNA for the CDR3: TGTGCCACCCGGAACTCTGGGGCCAACGTCCTGACTTTC.

The gene calls are TRBV2 and TRBJ1-6, with a tentative D call TRBD1 (6 bases). The CDR3 is 15 amino acids. V lost 6 bases and J 10 bases, leaving 19 bases between the germline ends. Per the germline V gene, CDR1 is SNHLY and CDR2 is FYNNEI. CDR3 amino acids: CASSSRGVWGSPLHF. The CDR3 nucleotides are TGTGCCAGCAGCAGCAGGGGCGTCTGGGGGTCACCCCTCCACTTT.

The genes are TRBV11-3 and TRBJ2-2; TRBD2 is a possible D gene (5 bases). The V gene's germline CDR1 is SGHNT and CDR2 YENEEA. The CDR3 contains 17 residues. Trimming took 5 bases from V and 2 from J, leaving 18 bases between them. The CDR3 DNA sequence: TGTGCCAGCAGCCTCTCGGGATATTCGATAAACACCGGGGAGCTGTTTTTT. Translating it yields CASSLSGYSINTGELFF.

This chain links TRBV5-6 with TRBJ2-5, with TRBD2 identical over 8 bases. The CDR3 has 17 amino acids. Germline lookup yields CDR1 SGHDT and CDR2 YYEEEE. Trimming cost V 4 bases and J 5 bases; bases outside gene matches: 16. This chain's CDR3 is CASSPRELAAIRETQYF. CDR3 bases: TGTGCCAGCAGCCCGCGGGAACTAGCGGCAATACGGGAGACCCAGTACTTC.